Below, 20 T cell receptor beta chains from the same sample are listed, as sequenced in a study of tumor T cells in aggressive B-cell lymphoma. TCRdb's copy holds only in-frame clones and misses some; the assay was immunoSEQ multiplex PCR. The sample has 7,000 to 8,000 clones; around 83% are singletons. Sequenced: tumor tissue. These receptors were obtained from an adult with diffuse large B cell lymphoma.

The chain employs TRBV19 and TRBJ2-7; tentative D call: TRBD1 (5 bases). The CDR3 length is 13 residues. V lost 3 bases and J lost 1, with 7 bases in between. Germline loops: CDR1 LNHDA, CDR2 SQIVND (reference sequence). CDR3 sequence reads: CASSIRDSYEQYF. The CDR3 bases are TGTGCCAGTAGTATCAGGGATTCCTACGAGCAGTACTTC.

The genes are TRBV4-3 and TRBJ2-1; 16 bases are shared with TRBD2. The V gene's germline CDR1 is LGHNA and CDR2 YSLEER. V shed 4 bases, J shed 9 bases, and the junction held 3 bases outside the gene matches. The CDR3 extends over 15 amino acids. The CDR3 sequence: CASSPGLAGGLEQFF. The DNA for the CDR3 is TGCGCCAGCAGCCCGGGACTAGCGGGAGGGCTTGAGCAGTTCTTC.

This CDR3 reads CASSLTRVPEAEAFF. CDR3 coding DNA: TGTGCCAGCAGCTTGACCAGGGTGCCTGAGGCTGAAGCTTTCTTT. V is TRBV7-3 and J is TRBJ1-1; D perhaps matches TRBD1 (5 bases). Trimming took off 3 bases at V and 6 bases at J, with 17 bases between the two ends. Germline CDR1 reads SGHTA; CDR2 reads FQGTGA. The CDR3 has 15 residues.

This chain links TRBV9 with TRBJ2-5, with D tentatively TRBD1 (5 bases). The CDR3 loop spans 14 amino acids. V lost 5 bases to trimming and J lost 0 bases, with 11 bases between them. The germline V gene encodes CDR1 SGDLS and CDR2 YYNGEE. Written as DNA, the CDR3 is TGTGCCAGCAGGAGAGAACAGGACCAAGAGACCCAGTACTTC. Amino acid sequence: CASRREQDQETQYF.

This clone has just a few counts. The chain employs TRBV27 and TRBJ2-5; 7 bases agree with TRBD2. The CDR3 runs to 19 residues. Looked up from germline, CDR1 is MNHEY and CDR2 is SMNVEV (reference sequence). Germline trimming cut 6 bases from V and 9 bases from J; bases unmatched to any gene: 28. Here the CDR3 DNA reads TGTGCCAGCAGAGACATAGCGCTGGAGGGGAGGGGACCAATTGGGGCCCAGTACTTC. Translation: CASRDIALEGRGPIGAQYF.

The chain carries TRBV5-1 and TRBJ2-3, with D perhaps TRBD1 (6 bases). V lost 2 bases, J lost 0 bases, and 7 bases lay in between. CDR1 is SGHRS, CDR2 YFSETQ, per germline. CDR3 length: 14 amino acids. The CDR3 protein is CASSFDRSTDTQYF. The CDR3 DNA sequence: TGCGCCAGCAGCTTCGACAGGAGCACAGATACGCAGTATTTT.

In its sample, this clone was seen a few times. The V gene is TRBV5-4, the J gene TRBJ2-7, with a possible D match to TRBD2 (6 bases). The CDR3 length is 15 residues. Germline V gene data show CDR1 as SGHNT and CDR2 as YYREEE (reference sequence). The germline V and J ends were trimmed by 0 bases and 4 bases, with 14 bases remaining between them. The CDR3, as DNA: TGTGCCAGCAGCTTGGGGGCTAGCGTTCAGTACGAGCAGTACTTC. Encoded protein: CASSLGASVQYEQYF.

As concerns this clone: A junction boundary mismatches the germline segment, possibly from a read error. Other nucleotide sequences in the sample specify the same CDR3. The genes are TRBV9 and TRBJ2-7; 7 bases are shared with TRBD1. CDR3 length: 14 amino acids. The germline V gene has CDR1 SGDLS and CDR2 YYNGEE. The CDR3: CASSPGTDSYEQYF. In DNA form, the CDR3 reads TGTGCCAGCAGCCCCGGGACAGACAGCTACGAGCAGTACTTT.

In this sample, this clone turned up once. The V and J genes are TRBV18 and TRBJ1-1; 9 positions match TRBD1. V lost 4 bases and J lost 4; bases outside the gene matches: 4. Per germline, CDR1 KGHSH and CDR2 LQKENI. The CDR3 consists of 14 residues. CDR3 DNA: TGTGCCAGCTCACTGGGACAGGGTGCCACTGAAGCTTTCTTT. This gives the protein CASSLGQGATEAFF.

The chain recombines TRBV28 with TRBJ2-7; 8 nucleotides align to TRBD1. V shed 6 bases and J 0 bases; nucleotides not matched to a gene: 10. This CDR3 is built from 16 residues. Germline CDR1 reads MDHEN; CDR2 reads SYDVKM. For the CDR3, the DNA is TGTGCCAGCAGCCCCCCCAGGGGGCTGGGCTCCTACGAGCAGTACTTC. As protein: CASSPPRGLGSYEQYF.

This clone was detected once. This chain links TRBV5-8 with TRBJ1-1; D possibly corresponds to TRBD1 (6 bases). Trimming took off 7 bases at V and 4 bases at J, with 14 bases between the two ends. Germline loops: CDR1 SGHTS, CDR2 YDEGEE. There are 13 residues in the CDR3. The CDR3 loop reads CASCRQETTEAFF. The CDR3 DNA reads TGTGCCAGCTGTCGACAGGAGACCACTGAAGCTTTCTTT.

A note on this clone: Compared with germline, one end of the junction differs, possibly owing to a read error. The J gene is TRBJ1-2, the V gene TRBV15; TRBD1 matches at 7 bases. The CDR3 has 15 residues. Germline CDR1 is LNHNV and CDR2 is YYDKDF (reference sequence). CDR3 nucleotide sequence: TGTGCCATCAGCAGAGAAGGATCAGGGGGGTATGGCTACACCTTC. Amino acids: CAISREGSGGYGYTF.

On this clone itself: The junction departs from the called germline gene at one end, perhaps through a read error. V and J are TRBV6-6 and TRBJ2-2; possible D gene TRBD2, 7 bases. CDR1 is MNHNY and CDR2 is SVGAGI in the germline V gene (reference sequence). The CDR3 extends over 16 amino acids. CDR3 coding DNA: TGTGCCAGCAGTCCCGGTAGGGGGGGCGGCACCGGGAAGCTGTTTTTT. Protein sequence: CASSPGRGGGTGKLFF.

The rearrangement joins TRBV7-2 to TRBJ2-5; 9 bases align to TRBD1. The CDR3 runs to 16 residues. In germline, CDR1 is SGHTA, CDR2 FQGNSA. The J segment lost 3 bases and the V segment lost 4 bases, leaving 9 bases of the junction unmatched. The DNA of the CDR3 is TGTGCCAGCAGCTCAAGCACCGGGACAGGGAAAGAGACCCAGTACTTC. Amino acids: CASSSSTGTGKETQYF.

This clone was picked up a small number of times. V and J are TRBV5-5 and TRBJ1-2; a possible D gene is TRBD1 (5 bases). Trimming removed 2 bases at V and 8 bases at J, with 13 bases between. Germline V gene lookup returns CDR1 SGHKS and CDR2 YYEKEE (reference sequence). The CDR3 length is 13 residues. The CDR3 protein is CASSLGGGVGYTF. CDR3 bases: TGTGCCAGCAGCTTAGGCGGAGGGGTCGGCTACACCTTC.

The chain combines TRBV30 with TRBJ1-2; TRBD1 is a possible D gene (5 bases). Germline CDR1 GTSNPN, CDR2 SVGIG (reference sequence). The V end was cut by 5 bases, the J end by 5 bases, with 12 bases between. The CDR3 runs 12 residues. The CDR3 nucleotides read TGTGCCTGGGGGGGGTTTAGATATGGCTACACCTTC. The encoded protein is CAWGGFRYGYTF. Complete variable domain (other parts from reference TRBV30 and TRBJ1-2): SQTIHQWPATLVQPVGSPLSLECTVEGTSNPNLYWYRQAAGRGLQLLFYSVGIGQISSEVPQNLSASRPQDRQFILSSKKLLLSDSGFYLCAWGGFRYGYTFGSGTRLTVV.

The CDR3 DNA reads as TGTGCCAGCAGTGCAACAGATACGCAGTATTTT. Its protein product is CASSATDTQYF. J is TRBJ2-3 and V is TRBV6-1; unclear D gene. This CDR3 region has 11 residues. The ends were cut back, 4 bases at V and 3 bases at J, with 2 bases in the middle. CDR1 and CDR2 from the germline V gene are MNHNS and SASEGT.

The chain combines TRBV27 with TRBJ1-2, with a weak D call TRBD1 (5 bases). The CDR3 length is 13 residues. V lost 3 bases and J 2 bases, leaving 7 bases between the germline ends. CDR1 is MNHEY and CDR2 is SMNVEV in the germline V gene (reference sequence). The CDR3, as DNA: TGTGCCAGCAGTTTTTCAGGGAACTATGGCTACACCTTC. Amino acids: CASSFSGNYGYTF.

The V gene is TRBV19, the J gene TRBJ1-3; TRBD1 matches at 8 bases. The V segment lost 5 bases and the J segment 4 bases; nucleotides outside the gene matches: 7. The CDR3 sequence is 15 residues long. In germline, CDR1 is LNHDA, CDR2 SQIVND (reference sequence). The CDR3 sequence: CASSGRGLSGNTIYF. CDR3 nucleotides: TGTGCCAGTAGTGGCAGGGGGCTATCCGGAAACACCATATATTTT.

The chain links TRBV7-9 to TRBJ1-4, with a weak D call TRBD1 (6 bases). Trimming shortened V by 5 bases and J by 5 bases, and 12 bases separated the two germline ends. CDR1 and CDR2 from the germline V gene are SEHNR and FQNEAQ (reference sequence). This CDR3 has 14 amino acids. CDR3: CASSPNRANEKLFF. Here the CDR3 DNA reads TGTGCCAGCAGCCCGAACAGGGCAAATGAAAAACTGTTTTTT.